Following are 28 T cell receptor beta chains from one sample sequenced in a study of preoperative IRX-2 immunotherapy in early breast cancer. Assay: immunoSEQ multiplex PCR; the TCRdb copy retains only in-frame clones and omits some. The table shows 75,000 to 100,000 clones, with 86% occurring only once. This sample's treatment: preoperative locoregional IRX-2 cytokine immunotherapy. The starting material was tumor tissue, obtained after IRX-2 immunotherapy. All receptors come from a human donor with breast cancer.

The chain recombines TRBV30 with TRBJ2-1, with D perhaps matching TRBD2 (7 bases). The length of the CDR3 is 14 residues. The germline V and J ends were trimmed by 0 bases and 10 bases, with 16 bases remaining between them. Germline CDR1 reads GTSNPN; CDR2 reads SVGIG (reference sequence). The CDR3 DNA reads as TGTGCCTGGAGTGTACCGGGCGGGGGCAACGAGCAGTTCTTC. This translates into CAWSVPGGGNEQFF.

The chain links TRBV6-7 to TRBJ2-1, with D unclear. TRBV6-7 is placed among ORFs of uncertain function. The CDR3 is made up of 12 amino acids. V was cut by 0 bases and J by 12 bases, with 9 bases left in between. This CDR3 reads CASSYSTGLQFF. CDR3 nucleotides: TGTGCCAGCAGTTACTCGACTGGCTTGCAGTTCTTC.

The chain joins TRBV30 to TRBJ1-4; 8 nucleotides align to TRBD1. The CDR3 contains 15 residues. V was clipped by 3 bases and J by 13 bases; unmatched bases: 16. The germline V gene has CDR1 GTSNPN and CDR2 SVGIG (reference sequence). CDR3 nucleotides: TGTGCCTGGAGATCTGCAGGGGGCTCCACAAGTAGACTGTTTTTT. It is translated as CAWRSAGGSTSRLFF. The entire variable domain, with the rest obtained from reference TRBV30 and TRBJ1-4, is as follows: SQTIHQWPATLVQPVGSPLSLECTVEGTSNPNLYWYRQAAGRGLQLLFYSVGIGQISSEVPQNLSASRPQDRQFILSSKKLLLSDSGFYLCAWRSAGGSTSRLFFGSGTQLSVL.

The chain has TRBV30 and TRBJ1-3; perhaps TRBD1 as D (6 bases). V was pared by 4 bases and J by 4 bases, with 11 bases between. The CDR3 runs to 13 residues. Germline assignment: CDR1 GTSNPN and CDR2 SVGIG (reference sequence). The CDR3 protein is CAWKNTGGNTIYF. As DNA, the CDR3 is TGTGCCTGGAAAAATACAGGGGGAAACACCATATATTTT.

The genes are TRBV30 and TRBJ2-3; D is uncertain. The germline V gene has CDR1 GTSNPN and CDR2 SVGIG (reference sequence). The CDR3 is 13 residues long. The germline V and J ends were trimmed by 0 bases and 6 bases, with 10 bases remaining between them. The CDR3 here is CAWSVDRKDTQYF. For the CDR3, the DNA is TGTGCCTGGAGTGTAGACCGGAAGGATACGCAGTATTTT.

V and J are TRBV10-2 and TRBJ2-1; the match to TRBD1 covers 9 bases. The CDR3 loop spans 15 amino acids. Looked up from germline, CDR1 is WSHSY and CDR2 is SAAADI. V was clipped by 9 bases and J by 3 bases; unmatched bases: 9. The CDR3, as DNA: TGCGCCAGTAGAAGACCGGGACAGGGCTACAATGAGCAGTTCTTC. It specifies CASRRPGQGYNEQFF.

The V and J genes are TRBV29-1 and TRBJ2-7; maybe TRBD1 (6 bases). This CDR3 comprises 16 residues. V was pared by 0 bases and J by 2 bases, with 17 bases between. Germline V gene data show CDR1 as SQVTM and CDR2 as ANQGSEA. In DNA form, the CDR3 reads TGCAGCGTTGAAGATCCCACCAGACCAGGGGCCTACGAGCAGTACTTC. Its translation: CSVEDPTRPGAYEQYF.

The chain carries TRBV28 and TRBJ2-2, with D uncertain. Germline V gene lookup returns CDR1 MDHEN and CDR2 SYDVKM. This CDR3 contains 15 residues. Trimming took 4 bases from V and 5 from J, leaving 14 bases between them. The CDR3, as DNA: TGTGCCAGCAGTTCCCCCGGGCGTTGGACCGGGGAGCTGTTTTTT. Translating it yields CASSSPGRWTGELFF.

The rearrangement joins TRBV6-7 to TRBJ2-7; no reliable D call. TRBV6-7 is an ORF, and what it does is uncertain. The CDR3 runs 14 residues. The germline V and J ends were trimmed by 7 bases and 3 bases, with 16 bases remaining between them. CDR3 residues: CASKQAPGYYEQYF. The CDR3 nucleotides are TGTGCCAGCAAGCAGGCCCCGGGTTACTACGAGCAGTACTTC.

This clone was detected only a few times. The V and J genes are TRBV10-3 and TRBJ2-2, with TRBD1 matching 7 bases. The CDR3 runs to 17 residues. CDR1 and CDR2 from the germline V gene are ENHRY and SYGVKD. With 0 bases clipped from V and 7 bases from J, the junction kept 11 bases outside the gene matches. The CDR3 loop is CAISESLGQPLYGELFF. CDR3 nucleotide sequence: TGTGCCATCAGTGAGTCGTTGGGACAGCCATTGTACGGGGAGCTGTTTTTT.

J is TRBJ2-3 and V is TRBV5-1, with 14 positions matching TRBD2. From germline, CDR1 is SGHRS and CDR2 YFSETQ. This CDR3 region has 19 residues. V gave up 3 bases and J gave up 6 bases; unmatched junction bases: 15. CDR3 coding DNA: TGCGCCAGCAGCTCGGACCCGGGACTAGCGGGAGCCCGTTCGGATACGCAGTATTTT. It codes for CASSSDPGLAGARSDTQYF.

The chain combines TRBV30 with TRBJ1-2; D is possibly TRBD1 (6 bases). V lost 1 base and J lost 8, with 14 bases in between. Per germline, CDR1 GTSNPN and CDR2 SVGIG (reference sequence). This CDR3 contains 13 residues. CDR3 bases: TGTGCCTGGAGTGAGGGGGGACTACGAGGCTACACCTTC. This gives the protein CAWSEGGLRGYTF.

The CDR3 protein is CASRPGQGAYEQYF. For the CDR3, the DNA is TGTGCCAGCAGACCGGGACAGGGGGCCTACGAGCAGTACTTC. V usage is TRBV6-8 and J usage is TRBJ2-7; 11 positions agree with TRBD1. Trimming took 6 bases from V and 2 from J; bases not matched to a gene: 3. Germline V gene lookup returns CDR1 MNHGY and CDR2 SAAAGT. The CDR3 has 14 amino acids.

V gene TRBV15 combines with J gene TRBJ2-2, with 7 bases identical to TRBD1. Unmatched junction bases numbered 7, after V lost 3 bases and J lost 0 bases. CDR1 is LNHNV and CDR2 is YYDKDF in the germline V gene (reference sequence). The CDR3 consists of 17 residues. As DNA, the CDR3 is TGTGCCACCAGCAGCCATAACGACAGGGCGAACACCGGGGAGCTGTTTTTT. Amino acids: CATSSHNDRANTGELFF.

This chain links TRBV2 with TRBJ1-4, with D unclear. The length of the CDR3 is 14 residues. V was cut by 3 bases and J by 5 bases, with 10 bases left in between. Germline CDR1 is SNHLY and CDR2 is FYNNEI. CDR3 residues: CASSDESPNEKLFF. CDR3 in DNA: TGTGCCAGCAGTGACGAATCTCCCAATGAAAAACTGTTTTTT.

The chain uses TRBV28 and TRBJ1-5; 10 bases map to TRBD1. Germline CDR1 is MDHEN and CDR2 is SYDVKM. The CDR3 extends over 13 amino acids. J gave up 7 bases and V 6 bases, and 3 bases lay outside the gene matches. CDR3 coding DNA: TGTGCCAGCAGGGGACAGGGGAACCAGCCCCAGCATTTT. Translating it yields CASRGQGNQPQHF. The full variable domain, its missing parts supplied by reference TRBV28 and TRBJ1-5, is DVKVTQSSRYLVKRTGEKVFLECVQDMDHENMFWYRQDPGLGLRLIYFSYDVKMKEKGDIPEGYSVSREKKERFSLILESASTNQTSMYLCASRGQGNQPQHFGDGTRLSIL.

V is TRBV30 and J is TRBJ1-1, with 9 bases aligning to TRBD1. Germline lookup yields CDR1 GTSNPN and CDR2 SVGIG (reference sequence). This CDR3 contains 13 residues. The J segment lost 11 bases and the V segment lost 2 bases, leaving 9 bases of the junction unmatched. The CDR3 sequence is CAWSPPGQGGAFF. The CDR3 coding sequence is TGTGCCTGGAGTCCCCCGGGACAGGGCGGCGCTTTCTTT.

The genes are TRBV6-7 and TRBJ1-6; D remains ambiguous. TRBV6-7 is an open reading frame, and its role is uncertain. This CDR3 has 14 residues. The V gene lost 2 bases and the J gene lost 6 bases, with 8 bases spanning the gap. The CDR3 DNA sequence: TGTGCCAGCAGTTACCTGCAGTCTAATTCACCCCTCCACTTT. Encoded protein: CASSYLQSNSPLHF.

This chain links TRBV6-8 with TRBJ2-3, with a weak D call TRBD2 (6 bases). In germline, CDR1 is MNHGY, CDR2 SAAAGT. CDR3 length: 14 amino acids. Trimming took off 7 bases at V and 5 bases at J, with 16 bases between the two ends. Written as DNA, the CDR3 is TGTGCCAGCACGGGAGCTCTGGGGGGAGATACGCAGTATTTT. This codes for CASTGALGGDTQYF.

This sequence joins TRBV2 and TRBJ2-7, with D possibly matching TRBD1 (5 bases). Between the trimmed V and J ends, which lost 7 bases and 2 bases, there was a span of 24 bases. This CDR3 has 17 residues. The germline V gene encodes CDR1 SNHLY and CDR2 FYNNEI. The CDR3 DNA sequence: TGTGCCAGCACGACGTTTAAAGGGGCAGGATTCGCCTACGAGCAGTACTTC. The encoded protein is CASTTFKGAGFAYEQYF. The complete variable domain, with remaining parts taken from reference TRBV2 and TRBJ2-7, reads EPEVTQTPSHQVTQMGQEVILRCVPISNHLYFYWYRQILGQKVEFLVSFYNNEISEKSEIFDDQFSVERPDGSNFTLKIRSTKLEDSAMYFCASTTFKGAGFAYEQYFGPGTRLTVT.

The chain joins TRBV29-1 to TRBJ1-1; the D gene is possibly TRBD1 (6 bases). The CDR3 totals 14 residues. Per germline, CDR1 SQVTM and CDR2 ANQGSEA. Trimming took 6 bases from V and 5 from J, leaving 19 bases between them. In nucleotides, the CDR3 is TGCAGCGTAGAGACAGGCCTAACGAGGACTGAAGCTTTCTTT. Its translation: CSVETGLTRTEAFF. The complete variable domain, with remaining parts taken from reference TRBV29-1 and TRBJ1-1, reads SAVISQKPSRDICQRGTSLTIQCQVDSQVTMMFWYRQQPGQSLTLIATANQGSEATYESGFVIDKFPISRPNLTFSTLTVSNMSPEDSSIYLCSVETGLTRTEAFFGQGTRLTVV.

The V and J genes are TRBV28 and TRBJ2-7; maybe TRBD1 (6 bases). CDR1 is MDHEN, CDR2 SYDVKM, per germline. The V and J ends lost 5 bases and 0 bases respectively, with 20 bases between them. The CDR3 is 17 residues long. CDR3 in DNA: TGTGCCAGCAGTAACGAAGGGGGTATCCTCTCCTCCTACGAGCAGTACTTC. Encoded protein: CASSNEGGILSSYEQYF.

This clone appeared a single time. The chain joins TRBV6-8 to TRBJ1-6; 7 nucleotides line up with TRBD1. J gave up 8 bases and V 5 bases, and 9 bases lay outside the gene matches. Looked up from germline, CDR1 is MNHGY and CDR2 is SAAAGT. The CDR3 runs 15 residues. CDR3 DNA sequence: TGTGCCAGCAGTCAAGTGAGGGGGCAGGATTCACCCCTCCACTTT. Amino acid sequence: CASSQVRGQDSPLHF.

The chain's CDR3 is CASSLPRPGALNEQFF. DNA of the CDR3: TGTGCCAGCTCACTCCCGCGCCCAGGGGCGCTGAATGAGCAGTTCTTC. This rearrangement joins TRBV18 to TRBJ2-1; perhaps TRBD1 as D (6 bases). Deletions cut 4 bases from V and 7 bases from J, with 20 bases between. There are 16 residues in the CDR3. Germline V gene lookup returns CDR1 KGHSH and CDR2 LQKENI.

CDR3 region: CASSPNSRDEAFF. In nucleotides, the CDR3 is TGTGCCAGCTCACCAAACAGCCGAGATGAAGCTTTCTTT. The chain employs TRBV18 and TRBJ1-1; D ambiguous. The CDR3 contains 13 residues. V lost 2 bases to trimming and J lost 7 bases, with 11 bases between them. The V gene's germline CDR1 is KGHSH and CDR2 LQKENI.

This clone was counted once. This chain links TRBV28 with TRBJ1-1; 7 nucleotides match TRBD1. Germline V gives CDR1 MDHEN, CDR2 SYDVKM. Trimming removed 9 bases from V and 4 bases from J; junction bases left unmatched: 8. This CDR3 spans 13 amino acids. This CDR3 is CASLTGVVTEAFF. The CDR3 DNA follows: TGTGCCAGTCTTACAGGGGTAGTCACTGAAGCTTTCTTT.

The chain links TRBV11-3 to TRBJ1-1, with 12 bases aligning to TRBD1. From germline, CDR1 is SGHNT and CDR2 YENEEA. The CDR3 has 16 amino acids. V gave up 4 bases and J gave up 5 bases; unmatched junction bases: 8. CDR3 DNA: TGTGCCAGCAGCTCCGGGACAGGGGGCGCGCGGACTGAAGCTTTCTTT. Encoded protein: CASSSGTGGARTEAFF. Full variable domain (remainder filled in from reference TRBV11-3 and TRBJ1-1): EAGVVQSPRYKIIEKKQPVAFWCNPISGHNTLYWYLQNLGQGPELLIRYENEEAVDDSQLPKDRFSAERLKGVDSTLKIQPAELGDSAVYLCASSSGTGGARTEAFFGQGTRLTVV.

The chain uses TRBV13 and TRBJ2-7; 11 bases are a match to TRBD1. The junction had 7 bases not matched to a gene; V was cut back by 5 bases and J by 1 base. Germline CDR1 is PRHDT and CDR2 is FYEKMQ (reference sequence). This CDR3 spans 16 amino acids. The CDR3 nucleotides are TGTGCCAGCAGCCCTGGGGGGGACAGGGGGTCCTACGAGCAGTACTTC. This gives the protein CASSPGGDRGSYEQYF.